Presented here are 6 T cell receptor beta chains from one specimen sequenced in a study of vaccination and CD4 T cells after COVID-19. Treatment denoted: roughly 11-day PBMC culture with coronavirus spike peptide pools or control peptides (ViraFEST assay). Which antigens these TCRs recognize remains unknown. Once obtained from cultured CD4+ T cells, the DNA was sequenced using the Oncomine TCR Beta short-read assay. TCRdb fed the PCR reads into MiXCR, producing one record per CDR3 protein. The sample consists of over 11,000 distinct CDR3 sequences, about 50% of them appearing once. This material consisted of CD4+ T cells from blood, cultured in vitro, taken before SARS-CoV-2 vaccination. The receptors were sampled from a human donor who had recovered from COVID-19.

This clonotype was seen only a few times. V and J are TRBV20-1 and TRBJ1-1, with D perhaps TRBD1 (5 bases). Between the trimmed V and J ends, which lost 1 base and 1 base, there was a span of 13 bases. Germline V gives CDR1 DFQATT, CDR2 SNEGSKA (reference sequence). The CDR3 is 15 residues long. For the CDR3, the DNA is TGCAGTGCTAGAGTACCAGGGTCTAGGAACACTGAAGCTTTCTTT. This sequence encodes CSARVPGSRNTEAFF.

This clonotype has a handful of counts. The rearrangement links TRBV28 to TRBJ1-6; D might be TRBD1 (5 bases). The germline V and J ends were trimmed by 5 bases and 6 bases, with 17 bases remaining between them. The CDR3 has 16 amino acids. Germline values: CDR1 MDHEN, CDR2 SYDVKM. DNA of the CDR3: TGTGCCAGCAGTATTGATTACGGGACCATTAATTCACCCCTCCACTTT. It encodes CASSIDYGTINSPLHF. The entire variable domain, with the rest obtained from reference TRBV28 and TRBJ1-6, is as follows: DVKVTQSSRYLVKRTGEKVFLECVQDMDHENMFWYRQDPGLGLRLIYFSYDVKMKEKGDIPEGYSVSREKKERFSLILESASTNQTSMYLCASSIDYGTINSPLHFGNGTRLTVT.

The genes are TRBV6-2 or TRBV6-3 and TRBJ1-5; D not resolved. CDR3 length equals 15 residues. Germline V gene lookup returns CDR1 MNHEY and CDR2 SVGEGT. Trimming shortened V by 2 bases and J by 0 bases, and 8 bases separated the two germline ends. For the CDR3, the DNA is TGTGCCAGCAGTTACGTCGACCATAGCAATCAGCCCCAGCATTTT. Amino acid sequence: CASSYVDHSNQPQHF.

The chain links TRBV2 to TRBJ1-2, with D perhaps TRBD1 (5 bases). Deletions cut 4 bases from V and 4 bases from J, with 7 bases between. Germline CDR1 is SNHLY and CDR2 is FYNNEI. The length of the CDR3 is 12 residues. The CDR3 is CASSGGSYGYTF. The CDR3 region has the DNA TGTGCCAGCAGTGGGGGGTCCTATGGCTACACCTTC. The complete variable domain, with remaining parts taken from reference TRBV2 and TRBJ1-2, reads EPEVTQTPSHQVTQMGQEVILRCVPISNHLYFYWYRQILGQKVEFLVSFYNNEISEKSEIFDDQFSVERPDGSNFTLKIRSTKLEDSAMYFCASSGGSYGYTFGSGTRLTVV.

The V and J genes are TRBV2 and TRBJ2-1; D is undetermined. V dropped 4 bases and J dropped 5 bases, with 6 bases sitting between them. The CDR3 covers 12 residues. Germline loops: CDR1 SNHLY, CDR2 FYNNEI. The CDR3: CASSGIDNEQFF. For the CDR3, the DNA is TGTGCCAGCAGTGGGATCGACAATGAGCAGTTCTTC.

This clonotype was counted a few times. The chain couples TRBV20-1 to TRBJ1-5; TRBD1 is a possible D gene (6 bases). Germline CDR1 and CDR2: DFQATT and SNEGSKA (reference sequence). V lost 0 bases, J lost 2 bases, and 11 bases lay in between. The CDR3 is 15 amino acids. The CDR3 coding sequence is TGCAGTGCTAGAGACCACCGGACAGGCAATCAGCCCCAGCATTTT. It specifies CSARDHRTGNQPQHF.